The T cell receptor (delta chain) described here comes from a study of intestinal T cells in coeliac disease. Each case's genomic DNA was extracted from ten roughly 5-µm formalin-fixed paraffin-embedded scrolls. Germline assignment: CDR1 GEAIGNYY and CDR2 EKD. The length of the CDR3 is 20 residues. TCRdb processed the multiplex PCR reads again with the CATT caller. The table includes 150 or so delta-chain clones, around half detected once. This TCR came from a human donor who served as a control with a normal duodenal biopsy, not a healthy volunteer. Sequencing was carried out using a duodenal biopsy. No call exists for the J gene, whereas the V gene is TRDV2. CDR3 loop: CAYPPVKGTMKHISIKTLFF. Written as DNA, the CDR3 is TGTGCGTATCCCCCAGTAAAAGGCACAATGAAACACATCAGTATAAAAACCCTCTTCTTC.